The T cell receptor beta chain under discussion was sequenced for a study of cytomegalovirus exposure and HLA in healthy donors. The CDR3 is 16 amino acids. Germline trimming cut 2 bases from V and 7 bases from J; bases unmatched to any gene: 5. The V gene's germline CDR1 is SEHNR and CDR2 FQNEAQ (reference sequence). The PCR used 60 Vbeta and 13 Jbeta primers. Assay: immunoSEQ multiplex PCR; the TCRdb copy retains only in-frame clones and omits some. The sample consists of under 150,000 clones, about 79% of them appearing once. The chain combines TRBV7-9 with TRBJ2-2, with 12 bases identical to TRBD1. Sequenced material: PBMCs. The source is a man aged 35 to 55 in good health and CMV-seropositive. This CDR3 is CASSLRGQGADGELFF. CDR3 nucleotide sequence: TGTGCCAGCAGCTTAAGGGGACAGGGGGCAGACGGGGAGCTGTTTTTT.